The 16 T cell receptor beta chains below were found in one sample sequenced in a study of T-cell memory formation after mild COVID-19. Each CDR3 protein is one row after TCRdb ran MiXCR on the 5' RACE reads. The profile shows around 530,000 distinct CDR3 sequences, 20% to 25% of them singletons. Material: PBMCs or a T cell subset sorted from them (not recorded which). Receptors were obtained from an adult woman who had mild COVID-19 (a few samples of this study predate the infection). Cell type and time point are not known.

The V call is TRBV19, the J call TRBJ1-2; the match to TRBD1 covers 10 bases. The CDR3 is 16 amino acids. The V gene's germline CDR1 is LNHDA and CDR2 SQIVND (reference sequence). J was trimmed by 4 bases and V by 6 bases; bases with no gene match: 11. For the CDR3, the DNA is TGTGCCAGTAGACGACCCACGGGACAGGGGCCCTATGGCTACACCTTC. It specifies CASRRPTGQGPYGYTF.

This clonotype turned up a few times. This chain uses TRBV12-3 or TRBV12-4 with TRBJ2-7; 9 nucleotides align to TRBD1. J lost 7 bases, V lost 3 bases, and 7 bases had no gene match. This CDR3 is 14 amino acids long. The CDR3: CASSFQDRGAEQYF. For the CDR3, the DNA is TGTGCCAGCAGTTTTCAAGACAGGGGGGCTGAGCAGTACTTC.

V gene TRBV24-1 combines with J gene TRBJ2-1; 12 positions match TRBD2. CDR1 is KGHDR and CDR2 is SFDVKD in the germline V gene. This CDR3 spans 16 amino acids. J lost 5 bases, V lost 6 bases, and 7 bases had no gene match. The CDR3 DNA follows: TGTGCCACCAGTAAAGCACTAGCGGGGGGAAACAATGAGCAGTTCTTC. It is translated as CATSKALAGGNNEQFF.

J is TRBJ1-2 and V is TRBV29-1; TRBD1 might be the D (5 bases). The CDR3 extends over 14 amino acids. V gave up 0 bases and J gave up 8 bases, with 16 bases separating them. Germline V gives CDR1 SQVTM, CDR2 ANQGSEA. The CDR3 sequence is CSVEDRGRVKGYTF. Here the CDR3 DNA reads TGCAGCGTTGAAGATCGGGGGAGGGTAAAGGGCTACACCTTC.

V is TRBV4-1 and J is TRBJ2-5, with D unresolved. V shed 0 bases and J shed 5 bases, with 13 bases lying between them. From germline, CDR1 is MGHRA and CDR2 YSYEKL. The CDR3 extends over 15 amino acids. CDR3 nucleotides: TGCGCCAGCAGCCAAGATCGAGCTGGACGGGAGACCCAGTACTTC. Encoded protein: CASSQDRAGRETQYF.

This clonotype came up a few times. The chain couples TRBV3-1 to TRBJ1-2; D remains unclear. The V and J ends lost 0 bases and 1 base respectively, with 9 bases between them. The CDR3 length is 15 residues. Germline lookup yields CDR1 LGHDT and CDR2 YNNKEL (reference sequence). The CDR3 protein is CASSQDIGLNYGYTF. In DNA form, the CDR3 reads TGTGCCAGCAGCCAAGATATTGGCCTTAACTATGGCTACACCTTC. Full variable domain (missing parts from reference TRBV3-1 and TRBJ1-2): DTAVSQTPKYLVTQMGNDKSIKCEQNLGHDTMYWYKQDSKKFLKIMFSYNNKELIINETVPNRFSPKSPDKAHLNLHINSLELGDSAVYFCASSQDIGLNYGYTFGSGTRLTVV.

The chain links TRBV5-1 to TRBJ2-3; TRBD1 matches at 7 bases. The CDR3 spans 15 residues. Germline-derived CDR1 and CDR2 are SGHRS and YFSETQ. With 4 bases clipped from V and 2 bases from J, the junction kept 7 bases outside the gene matches. CDR3 loop: CASSPGQRVTDTQYF. The CDR3 region has the DNA TGCGCCAGCAGCCCGGGACAGAGAGTCACAGATACGCAGTATTTT.

The sample holds many counts of this clonotype. The chain uses TRBV2 and TRBJ2-7; 9 bases are a match to TRBD1. The germline gives CDR1 SNHLY, CDR2 FYNNEI. The trim removed 4 bases at V and 1 base at J, leaving 8 bases unmatched. CDR3 length: 16 amino acids. Written as DNA, the CDR3 is TGTGCCAGCAGTGTTGGCCCGGGACAGGGATCCTACGAGCAGTACTTC. Amino acids: CASSVGPGQGSYEQYF. Together with reference TRBV2 and TRBJ2-7, the CDR3 gives the full variable domain: EPEVTQTPSHQVTQMGQEVILRCVPISNHLYFYWYRQILGQKVEFLVSFYNNEISEKSEIFDDQFSVERPDGSNFTLKIRSTKLEDSAMYFCASSVGPGQGSYEQYFGPGTRLTVT.

The gene calls are TRBV6-1 and TRBJ1-6; D gene ambiguous. V shed 3 bases and J shed 9 bases, with 6 bases lying between them. This CDR3 has 12 residues. CDR1 and CDR2 from the germline V gene are MNHNS and SASEGT. CDR3 sequence (DNA): TGTGCCAGCAGTGATGGGAGTTCACCCCTCCACTTT. Translating it yields CASSDGSSPLHF.

The V and J genes are TRBV6-5 and TRBJ1-2, with a weak D call TRBD1 (6 bases). V dropped 0 bases and J dropped 0 bases, with 11 bases sitting between them. Germline V gives CDR1 MNHEY, CDR2 SVGAGI. CDR3 length equals 16 residues. The CDR3 spells CASSYSRTAANYGYTF. The CDR3 nucleotides read TGTGCCAGCAGTTACTCGCGGACAGCCGCTAACTATGGCTACACCTTC.

The rearrangement links TRBV6-2 or TRBV6-3 to TRBJ1-2; the D gene is possibly TRBD1 (5 bases). The CDR3 extends over 15 amino acids. With 2 bases removed from V and 0 bases from J, the gap between germline ends came to 10 bases. CDR1 MNHEY and CDR2 SVGEGT come from the germline V gene. The CDR3 region has the DNA TGTGCCAGCAGTTACACCGGGACCTCTAACTATGGCTACACCTTC. Its translation is CASSYTGTSNYGYTF.

This clonotype was counted between two and nine times. The chain couples TRBV7-8 to TRBJ1-3; D is uncertain. This CDR3 region has 16 residues. Germline V gene data show CDR1 as SGHVS and CDR2 as FQNEAQ. Trimming took 5 bases from V and 2 from J, leaving 16 bases between them. CDR3 in amino acids: CASSASPADPGNTIYF. CDR3 DNA: TGTGCCAGCAGCGCCTCCCCGGCCGACCCTGGAAACACCATATATTTT.

This clonotype was observed a few times. The CDR3 bases are TGTGCCAGCACCTCGCCTAGCGGACCATACGAGCAGTACTTC. Amino acid sequence: CASTSPSGPYEQYF. J is TRBJ2-7 and V is TRBV7-9, with 7 bases matching TRBD2. From germline, CDR1 is SEHNR and CDR2 FQNEAQ (reference sequence). The CDR3 runs 14 residues. With 7 bases clipped from V and 4 bases from J, the junction kept 10 bases outside the gene matches.

Only a few counts were recorded for this clonotype. The chain employs TRBV12-3 or TRBV12-4 and TRBJ1-3; no definite D call. CDR3 length equals 14 residues. Trimming took off 5 bases at V and 4 bases at J, with 12 bases between the two ends. The CDR3 sequence: CASSPAGSGNTIYF. CDR3 coding DNA: TGTGCCAGCAGTCCCGCCGGGTCCGGAAACACCATATATTTT.

This clonotype occurred many times. J is TRBJ2-5 and V is TRBV5-1, with no clear D. The germline V gene encodes CDR1 SGHRS and CDR2 YFSETQ. V lost 1 base and J 5 bases, leaving 6 bases between the germline ends. The CDR3 is 12 amino acids. CDR3 in DNA: TGCGCCAGCAGCTTGTCAGCGGAGACCCAGTACTTC. Translation gives CASSLSAETQYF.

V gene TRBV2 combines with J gene TRBJ2-7, with TRBD2 matching over 8 bases. Germline lookup yields CDR1 SNHLY and CDR2 FYNNEI. V gave up 6 bases and J gave up 1 base; unmatched junction bases: 14. The CDR3 is made up of 17 amino acids. The CDR3 protein is CASSYTTGTRNSYEQYF. CDR3 DNA sequence: TGTGCCAGCAGCTATACAACCGGGACTAGGAATTCCTACGAGCAGTACTTC.